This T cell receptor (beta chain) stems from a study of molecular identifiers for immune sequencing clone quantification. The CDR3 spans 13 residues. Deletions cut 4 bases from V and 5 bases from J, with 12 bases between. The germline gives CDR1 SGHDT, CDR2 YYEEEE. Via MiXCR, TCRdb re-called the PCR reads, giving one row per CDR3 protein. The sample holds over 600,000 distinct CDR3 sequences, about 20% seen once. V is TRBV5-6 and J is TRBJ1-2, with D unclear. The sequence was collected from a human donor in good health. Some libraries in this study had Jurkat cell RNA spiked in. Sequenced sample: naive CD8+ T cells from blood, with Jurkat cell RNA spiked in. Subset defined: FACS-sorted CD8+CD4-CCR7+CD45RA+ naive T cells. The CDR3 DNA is TGTGCCAGCAGCCATTGGGCTCAGTATGGCTACACCTTC. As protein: CASSHWAQYGYTF.